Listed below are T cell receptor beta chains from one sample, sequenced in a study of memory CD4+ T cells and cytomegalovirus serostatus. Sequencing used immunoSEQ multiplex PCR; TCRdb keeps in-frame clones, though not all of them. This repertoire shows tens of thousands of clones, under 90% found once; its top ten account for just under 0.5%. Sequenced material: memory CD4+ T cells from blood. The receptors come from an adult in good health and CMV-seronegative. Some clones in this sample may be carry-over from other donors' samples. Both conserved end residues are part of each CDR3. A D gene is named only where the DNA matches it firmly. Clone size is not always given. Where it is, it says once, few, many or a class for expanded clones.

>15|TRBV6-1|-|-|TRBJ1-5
CASIVTAYSNQPQHF
TGTGCCAGCATAGTGACCGCCTATAGCAATCAGCCCCAGCATTTT
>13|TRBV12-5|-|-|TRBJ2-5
CASGPAKGETQYF
TGTGCTAGTGGTCCCGCGAAGGGAGAGACCCAGTACTTC
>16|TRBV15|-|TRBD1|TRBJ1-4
CATSRDPPGGGEKLFF
TGTGCCACCAGCAGAGATCCGCCAGGGGGAGGGGAAAAACTGTTTTTT
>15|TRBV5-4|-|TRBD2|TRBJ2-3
CASSLDSGRTDTQYF
TGTGCCAGCAGCTTGGATAGCGGGAGAACAGATACGCAGTATTTT
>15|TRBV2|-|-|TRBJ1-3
CASSFVGSSGNTIYF
TGTGCCAGCAGTTTCGTAGGTTCGAGTGGAAACACCATATATTTT
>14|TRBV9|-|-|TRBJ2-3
CASSVRPLTDTQYF
TGTGCCAGCAGCGTTCGTCCCCTCACAGATACGCAGTATTTT
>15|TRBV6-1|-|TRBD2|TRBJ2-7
CASGRGEGRADEQYF
TGTGCCAGCGGCCGGGGGGAGGGGAGGGCGGACGAGCAGTACTTC
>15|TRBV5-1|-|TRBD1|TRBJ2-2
CASNEQGTGPGELFF
TGCGCCAGCAACGAACAGGGGACAGGCCCCGGGGAGCTGTTTTTT
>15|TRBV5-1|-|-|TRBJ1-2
CASSLIATKNYGYTF
TGCGCCAGCAGCTTGATCGCGACCAAAAACTATGGCTACACCTTC
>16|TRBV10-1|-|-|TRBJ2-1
CASSESKARRANEQFF
TGCGCCAGCAGTGAGTCTAAGGCCCGGAGGGCTAATGAGCAGTTCTTC
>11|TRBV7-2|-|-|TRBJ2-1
CASSSLTQQFF
TGTGCCAGCAGCTCCCTGACACAGCAGTTCTTC
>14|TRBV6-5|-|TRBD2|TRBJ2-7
CASSYPGTSGRQYF
TGTGCCAGCAGTTACCCCGGGACTAGCGGGAGGCAGTACTTC
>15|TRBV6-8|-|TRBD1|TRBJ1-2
CASSRRGQGRYGYTF
TGTGCCAGCAGTCGACGAGGACAGGGTCGGTATGGCTACACCTTC
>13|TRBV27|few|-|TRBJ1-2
CASSLWGDYGYTF
TGTGCCAGCAGTTTATGGGGCGACTATGGCTACACCTTC
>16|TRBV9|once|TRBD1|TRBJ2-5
CASSVGSGTGAGTQYF
TGTGCCAGCAGCGTAGGGTCTGGGACAGGGGCCGGGACCCAGTACTTC
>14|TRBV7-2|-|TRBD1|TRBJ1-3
CASSFRRGRNTIYF
TGTGCCAGCAGCTTTCGCAGGGGGCGAAACACCATATATTTT